The next 32 T cell receptor beta chains were all read from a single sample in a study of cytomegalovirus exposure and HLA in healthy donors. Both 60 Vbeta primers and 13 Jbeta primers went into the PCR. Clones were sequenced by immunoSEQ multiplex PCR, and TCRdb holds only the in-frame ones, with some missing. The table shows around 180,000 clones, with 77% occurring only once. The sequencing input was PBMCs. Source of these receptors: a woman in her twenties or thirties in good health and CMV-seropositive.

In its sample, this clone was seen a few times. The chain couples TRBV7-8 to TRBJ1-5; D is perhaps TRBD1 (5 bases). Germline loops: CDR1 SGHVS, CDR2 FQNEAQ. This CDR3 contains 20 residues. Trimming cost V 1 base and J 0 bases, with 22 bases left between them. CDR3 coding DNA: TGTGCCAGCAGCTTAGATTCCGTTGGGGGGGGAGCGTATAGCAATCAGCCCCAGCATTTT. Residues: CASSLDSVGGGAYSNQPQHF.

V usage is TRBV28 and J usage is TRBJ1-2, with D unresolved. Germline lookup yields CDR1 MDHEN and CDR2 SYDVKM. The V end lost 7 bases, the J end lost 4 bases, and 7 bases lay between the germline ends. This CDR3 has 11 residues. The CDR3 nucleotides read TGTGCCAGCACCCCGGGCTATGGCTACACCTTC. This codes for CASTPGYGYTF.

The chain carries TRBV27 and TRBJ2-7, with 9 bases that match TRBD1. This CDR3 has 14 residues. The germline gives CDR1 MNHEY, CDR2 SMNVEV (reference sequence). V dropped 6 bases and J dropped 3; count of bases not matched to a gene: 6. Here the CDR3 DNA reads TGTGCCAGCAGCACCGGGGACAGGGACTACGAGCAGTACTTC. Its translation is CASSTGDRDYEQYF.

The chain couples TRBV7-8 to TRBJ2-1; 10 bases fit TRBD2. Per germline, CDR1 SGHVS and CDR2 FQNEAQ. The J segment lost 7 bases and the V segment lost 1 base, leaving 10 bases of the junction unmatched. The CDR3 runs to 17 residues. The CDR3 loop reads CASSLGTVAGGMNEQFF. The CDR3 bases are TGTGCCAGCAGCTTAGGGACCGTAGCGGGAGGTATGAATGAGCAGTTCTTC.

This rearrangement joins TRBV4-3 to TRBJ1-2, with 8 bases identical to TRBD1. The CDR3 spans 17 residues. The germline gives CDR1 LGHNA, CDR2 YSLEER. The trim removed 0 bases at V and 4 bases at J, leaving 10 bases unmatched. The CDR3 is CASSQEGQGSSFYGYTF. The DNA of the CDR3 is TGCGCCAGCAGCCAAGAAGGACAGGGCTCTTCCTTCTATGGCTACACCTTC.

The chain couples TRBV5-4 to TRBJ2-7; no definite D call. Germline V gene sequence: CDR1 SGHNT, CDR2 YYREEE (reference sequence). The CDR3 is made up of 17 amino acids. Trimming pared 1 base from V and 0 bases from J, leaving 17 bases between. This CDR3 reads CASSLILSADDSYEQYF. The CDR3 DNA follows: TGTGCCAGCAGCTTGATTCTCAGCGCTGACGACTCCTACGAGCAGTACTTC.

This chain connects TRBV5-6 to TRBJ2-5; 16 bases map to TRBD2. This CDR3 comprises 18 residues. J gave up 1 base and V 1 base, and 4 bases lay outside the gene matches. Germline V gives CDR1 SGHDT, CDR2 YYEEEE. CDR3 DNA: TGTGCCAGCAGCTTGCCGGGACTAGCGGGAGGGGGCCAAGAGACCCAGTACTTC. Its translation: CASSLPGLAGGGQETQYF.

The chain employs TRBV6-1 and TRBJ2-7, with D possibly being TRBD2 (5 bases). V was pared by 8 bases and J by 0 bases, with 14 bases between. This CDR3 region has 14 residues. CDR1 and CDR2 from the germline V gene are MNHNS and SASEGT. The chain's CDR3 is CASVASTSSYEQYF. Here the CDR3 DNA reads TGTGCCAGCGTGGCTAGCACGAGCTCCTACGAGCAGTACTTC.

The rearrangement uses TRBV30 and TRBJ2-7; TRBD1 agrees at 8 bases. The CDR3 consists of 14 residues. Looked up from germline, CDR1 is GTSNPN and CDR2 is SVGIG (reference sequence). V was pared by 1 base and J by 3 bases, with 5 bases of the junction left unmatched. The CDR3 DNA reads as TGTGCCTGGAGTGAAGGAGGACAGGGCTACGAGCAGTACTTC. Translation gives CAWSEGGQGYEQYF.

Concerning this clone: An end of the junction differs from the germline gene, which may be a read error. The CDR3 loop is CATSRVDRDSDKRDF. Here the CDR3 DNA reads TGTGCCACCAGCAGGGTCGACCGGGACAGCGACAAAAGGGACTTC. This chain connects TRBV15 to TRBJ2-4; 7 nucleotides align to TRBD1. The CDR3 extends over 15 amino acids. Germline lookup yields CDR1 LNHNV and CDR2 YYDKDF (reference sequence).

V gene TRBV19 combines with J gene TRBJ2-1, with D perhaps matching TRBD2 (6 bases). Deletions cut 6 bases from V and 7 bases from J, with 10 bases between. The CDR3 has 12 amino acids. The germline V gene has CDR1 LNHDA and CDR2 SQIVND (reference sequence). The CDR3 loop reads CASSGSGNEQFF. In DNA form, the CDR3 reads TGTGCCAGTAGCGGGAGTGGGAATGAGCAGTTCTTC.

The V call is TRBV7-8, the J call TRBJ2-1, with TRBD1 as a possible D gene (7 bases). Germline values: CDR1 SGHVS, CDR2 FQNEAQ. This CDR3 region has 14 residues. V was cut by 4 bases and J by 6 bases, with 13 bases left in between. The chain's CDR3 is CASSSLQGGNEQFF. CDR3 nucleotide sequence: TGTGCCAGCAGCTCACTCCAGGGGGGCAATGAGCAGTTCTTC.

The rearrangement links TRBV28 to TRBJ1-2; D is ambiguous. CDR3 length: 12 residues. Per germline, CDR1 MDHEN and CDR2 SYDVKM. V was cut by 6 bases and J by 8 bases, with 13 bases left in between. CDR3 coding DNA: TGTGCCAGCAGCCTCCTGAACCGGGGCTACACCTTC. This sequence encodes CASSLLNRGYTF.

The table lists this clone with a count of one. The chain recombines TRBV6-6 with TRBJ2-7; D is ambiguous. This CDR3 has 11 amino acids. Trimming cost V 4 bases and J 6 bases, with 7 bases left between them. Germline lookup yields CDR1 MNHNY and CDR2 SVGAGI (reference sequence). The CDR3 is CASSSLREQYF. The CDR3 DNA reads TGTGCCAGCAGTTCCCTACGCGAGCAGTACTTC.

This clone was picked up one time. The chain uses TRBV18 and TRBJ2-5, with 14 bases lining up with TRBD2. This CDR3 region has 19 residues. V was pared by 0 bases and J by 5 bases, with 11 bases of the junction left unmatched. Germline V gene data show CDR1 as KGHSH and CDR2 as LQKENI. This CDR3 is CASSPPPGTSGRGTETQYF. For the CDR3, the DNA is TGTGCCAGCTCACCACCGCCCGGGACTAGCGGGAGAGGAACTGAGACCCAGTACTTC.

The rearrangement joins TRBV9 to TRBJ2-1; 9 bases are shared with TRBD2. CDR3 length: 14 amino acids. J lost 5 bases, V lost 3 bases, and 3 bases had no gene match. Germline CDR1 SGDLS, CDR2 YYNGEE. Here the CDR3 reads CASSDAGGNNEQFF. CDR3 bases: TGTGCCAGCAGCGATGCGGGAGGGAACAATGAGCAGTTCTTC.

The chain employs TRBV28 and TRBJ1-2, with D perhaps matching TRBD1 (6 bases). V dropped 4 bases and J dropped 11 bases, with 20 bases sitting between them. Germline V gene lookup returns CDR1 MDHEN and CDR2 SYDVKM. The CDR3 extends over 14 amino acids. CDR3: CASSSTGSLSDYTF. The CDR3 coding sequence is TGTGCCAGCAGTTCGACAGGATCCTTGAGTGATTACACCTTC.

The chain carries TRBV10-3 and TRBJ2-1, with 10 bases fitting TRBD2. V lost 3 bases and J lost 0; bases outside the gene matches: 2. The germline CDR1 and CDR2 sequences are ENHRY and SYGVKD. This CDR3 is built from 16 residues. CDR3 DNA: TGTGCCATCAGTGATAGCGGGAGGACCTCCTACAATGAGCAGTTCTTC. As protein: CAISDSGRTSYNEQFF.

The chain recombines TRBV5-4 with TRBJ1-5; 7 nucleotides agree with TRBD1. The CDR3 is made up of 14 amino acids. The V gene end was trimmed by 0 bases and the J gene end by 4 bases; junction bases not matched to a gene: 1. The V gene's germline CDR1 is SGHNT and CDR2 YYREEE (reference sequence). CDR3 loop: CASSLGTGNQPQHF. The CDR3 DNA reads as TGTGCCAGCAGCTTGGGGACAGGTAATCAGCCCCAGCATTTT.

The chain uses TRBV7-8 and TRBJ1-1; 7 bases agree with TRBD1. The germline V gene encodes CDR1 SGHVS and CDR2 FQNEAQ. The junction had 6 bases not matched to a gene; V was cut back by 4 bases and J by 4 bases. The CDR3 contains 14 residues. CDR3 in amino acids: CASSSQGSATEAFF. In nucleotides, the CDR3 is TGTGCCAGCAGCTCACAGGGGAGTGCCACTGAAGCTTTCTTT. The whole variable domain, filled in from reference TRBV7-8 and TRBJ1-1, reads GAGVSQSPRYKVAKRGQDVALRCDPISGHVSLFWYQQALGQGPEFLTYFQNEAQLDKSGLPSDRFFAERPEGSVSTLKIQRTQQEDSAVYLCASSSQGSATEAFFGQGTRLTVV.

This clone was found a few times. The chain combines TRBV10-3 with TRBJ2-7; TRBD2 matches 12 bases. The length of the CDR3 is 14 residues. After removal of 3 bases from V and 6 bases from J, the junction contained 3 bases not matched to a gene. Germline V gene lookup returns CDR1 ENHRY and CDR2 SYGVKD. CDR3 DNA: TGTGCCATCAGTGATTCTAGCGGGAGGGCCGAGCAGTACTTC. Amino acids: CAISDSSGRAEQYF.

This sequence joins TRBV28 and TRBJ2-7, with D maybe TRBD2 (6 bases). V lost 6 bases, J lost 0 bases, and 18 bases lay in between. The length of the CDR3 is 16 residues. Germline assignment: CDR1 MDHEN and CDR2 SYDVKM. The CDR3 bases are TGTGCCAGCAGAGCTTCTCGGGAGCAGAGCTCCTACGAGCAGTACTTC. It translates to CASRASREQSSYEQYF.

The chain couples TRBV25-1 to TRBJ1-2; 8 positions agree with TRBD1. Germline-derived CDR1 and CDR2 are MGHDK and SYGVNS. J was trimmed by 3 bases and V by 5 bases; bases with no gene match: 8. The CDR3 spans 15 residues. Here the CDR3 reads CASSRTDRVDYGYTF. In DNA, the CDR3 is TGTGCCAGCAGTCGGACGGACAGGGTCGACTATGGCTACACCTTC.

This clone was seen more than once but under ten times. The chain links TRBV28 to TRBJ2-7, with 10 bases fitting TRBD2. The junction had 4 bases not matched to a gene; V was cut back by 7 bases and J by 4 bases. The CDR3 has 13 amino acids. Germline CDR1 MDHEN, CDR2 SYDVKM. This CDR3 is CASKASGSYEQYF. CDR3 nucleotides: TGTGCCAGCAAGGCTAGCGGGAGTTACGAGCAGTACTTC.

The CDR3 DNA follows: TGCAGCGCTATGACAGGGGGCTTGGACGAGCAGTACTTC. Its translation: CSAMTGGLDEQYF. The chain is built from TRBV29-1 and TRBJ2-7, with TRBD1 matching over 10 bases. The CDR3 loop spans 13 amino acids. In germline, CDR1 is SQVTM, CDR2 ANQGSEA. V gave up 7 bases and J gave up 5 bases; unmatched junction bases: 8.

The chain uses TRBV10-2 and TRBJ2-5; tentative D call: TRBD2 (6 bases). Trimming removed 6 bases from V and 5 bases from J, with 10 bases in between. CDR1 is WSHSY, CDR2 SAAADI, per germline. The CDR3 is 12 amino acids. The CDR3 is CASSRGRETQYF. The DNA for the CDR3 is TGCGCCAGCAGCCGTGGGAGGGAGACCCAGTACTTC.

The rearrangement joins TRBV30 to TRBJ2-7; 11 nucleotides line up with TRBD2. The germline V gene encodes CDR1 GTSNPN and CDR2 SVGIG (reference sequence). The V segment lost 5 bases and the J segment 2 bases; nucleotides outside the gene matches: 14. There are 17 residues in the CDR3. CDR3 coding DNA: TGTGCCTGGGACCTACAGGGGACTAGCGGTAATCCCTACGAGCAGTACTTC. Its protein product is CAWDLQGTSGNPYEQYF.

The V gene is TRBV7-8, the J gene TRBJ1-2; tentative D call: TRBD1 (6 bases). Germline loops: CDR1 SGHVS, CDR2 FQNEAQ. V lost 4 bases and J lost 5, with 14 bases in between. The CDR3 has 14 amino acids. CDR3 nucleotides: TGTGCCAGCAGCTCCCACGCAGGGGAGTATGGCTACACCTTC. This translates into CASSSHAGEYGYTF.

The V call is TRBV28, the J call TRBJ2-2; D possibly corresponds to TRBD2 (6 bases). V was shortened by 6 bases and J by 0 bases, with 14 bases between the two germline ends. CDR1 and CDR2 from the germline V gene are MDHEN and SYDVKM. The CDR3 has 16 amino acids. CDR3 residues: CASSHPGLTNTGELFF. CDR3 nucleotide sequence: TGTGCCAGCAGCCACCCGGGACTTACGAACACCGGGGAGCTGTTTTTT.

The V call is TRBV25-1, the J call TRBJ2-2; D remains unclear. Germline V gives CDR1 MGHDK, CDR2 SYGVNS. The CDR3 extends over 13 amino acids. Trimming removed 3 bases at V and 2 bases at J, with 4 bases between. CDR3 in DNA: TGTGCCAGCAGTGACGTAAACACCGGGGAGCTGTTTTTT. Encoded protein: CASSDVNTGELFF.

This CDR3 is CASSFGDRGAYNEQFF. In DNA form, the CDR3 reads TGTGCCAGCAGTTTCGGTGACAGGGGGGCTTACAATGAGCAGTTCTTC. This chain joins TRBV28 and TRBJ2-1, with 9 bases lining up with TRBD1. The germline V gene encodes CDR1 MDHEN and CDR2 SYDVKM. The V gene end was trimmed by 3 bases and the J gene end by 4 bases; junction bases not matched to a gene: 7. This CDR3 is 16 amino acids long.

The V and J genes are TRBV14 and TRBJ2-2, with 10 bases matching TRBD1. After removal of 5 bases from V and 4 bases from J, the junction contained 4 bases not matched to a gene. Germline assignment: CDR1 SGHDN and CDR2 FVKESK. The CDR3 length is 15 residues. The CDR3 coding sequence is TGTGCCAGCAGCTATGACAGGGGGCGCACCGGGGAGCTGTTTTTT. Translated: CASSYDRGRTGELFF.